These 30 T cell receptor beta chains share one sample of origin, sequenced in a study of control samples from healthy donors and cancer patients (TCRdb year 2020). The library was obtained by the immunoSEQ multiplex PCR assay. The source is immuneACCESS, and TCRdb retained only in-frame sequences with V and J called. Part of the clones is not carried over; for the studies checked, unresolved V genes explain less than half of this, and the remainder is unexplained. The sample includes about 140,000 clones, with roughly 92% observed a single time. The ten biggest clones cover approximately 11% of the sample. The specimen was blood. These receptors came from a man aged 30-40 years in good health.

The chain joins TRBV5-6 to TRBJ2-7, with D perhaps matching TRBD1 (5 bases). The CDR3 length is 13 residues. Germline CDR1 SGHDT, CDR2 YYEEEE. The V end was cut by 1 base, the J end by 4 bases, with 9 bases between. The CDR3 DNA reads TGTGCCAGCAGCTTGCAGGGCTTGTACGAGCAGTACTTC. This gives the protein CASSLQGLYEQYF.

V and J are TRBV20-1 and TRBJ2-7; the D is unclear. The germline V and J ends were trimmed by 3 bases and 2 bases, with 8 bases remaining between them. The CDR3 length is 12 residues. Looked up from germline, CDR1 is DFQATT and CDR2 is SNEGSKA (reference sequence). The CDR3 region is CSASSPTYEQYF. CDR3 DNA sequence: TGCAGTGCTAGTAGCCCTACCTACGAGCAGTACTTC.

The chain combines TRBV6-1 with TRBJ2-7, with a possible D match to TRBD2 (5 bases). Per germline, CDR1 MNHNS and CDR2 SASEGT. The CDR3 is made up of 16 amino acids. Deletions cut 2 bases from V and 1 base from J, with 15 bases between. The CDR3 bases are TGTGCCAGCAGTGAAAAGGCAGCGGCCTATTCCTACGAGCAGTACTTC. Amino acids: CASSEKAAAYSYEQYF.

This chain uses TRBV19 with TRBJ1-2; 12 nucleotides line up with TRBD1. Trimming cost V 6 bases and J 4 bases; bases outside gene matches: 9. Germline V gene lookup returns CDR1 LNHDA and CDR2 SQIVND (reference sequence). The length of the CDR3 is 16 residues. The CDR3 sequence: CASSPAGTGGFYGYTF. The CDR3 DNA follows: TGTGCCAGTAGCCCCGCCGGGACAGGGGGCTTCTATGGCTACACCTTC.

The chain has TRBV5-4 and TRBJ2-3, with D perhaps matching TRBD2 (5 bases). Germline V CDR1 and CDR2: SGHNT, YYREEE (reference sequence). V was clipped by 0 bases and J by 6 bases, with 8 bases between them. The CDR3 contains 13 residues. The CDR3 sequence is CASSLAGSDTQYF. The CDR3 bases are TGTGCCAGCAGCTTGGCGGGATCGGATACGCAGTATTTT.

The gene calls are TRBV19 and TRBJ1-4; 7 nucleotides align to TRBD1. The germline CDR1 and CDR2 sequences are LNHDA and SQIVND (reference sequence). The CDR3 is made up of 14 amino acids. V lost 6 bases, J lost 6 bases, and 7 bases stayed unmatched. The CDR3 is CASRMTGRDEKLFF. The CDR3 DNA reads TGTGCCAGTAGGATGACAGGGCGGGATGAAAAACTGTTTTTT.

This clone has only one observation. This sequence joins TRBV10-3 and TRBJ2-5; 8 nucleotides line up with TRBD1. V dropped 7 bases and J dropped 5; count of bases not matched to a gene: 12. CDR1 is ENHRY and CDR2 is SYGVKD in the germline V gene. This CDR3 has 15 residues. CDR3 in amino acids: CAINPGGFGKETQYF. The CDR3, as DNA: TGTGCCATCAACCCAGGGGGCTTCGGGAAGGAGACCCAGTACTTC.

In this sample, this clone turned up once. The gene calls are TRBV27 and TRBJ1-2; D perhaps matches TRBD1 (5 bases). Trimming stripped 6 bases from V and 8 bases from J, with 19 bases between. This CDR3 has 14 residues. Germline V gene lookup returns CDR1 MNHEY and CDR2 SMNVEV (reference sequence). CDR3 DNA: TGTGCCAGCAGGCTCTCCGGGAGAAGGGGAGGCTACACCTTC. Translated: CASRLSGRRGGYTF.

DNA for the CDR3: TGTGCCAGCAGCCGCCGGGACAGACTCCACGAGCAGTACTTC. Protein: CASSRRDRLHEQYF. The genes are TRBV7-2 and TRBJ2-7, with TRBD1 identical over 7 bases. Germline V gene lookup returns CDR1 SGHTA and CDR2 FQGNSA. The CDR3 runs to 14 residues. J gave up 5 bases and V 5 bases, and 9 bases lay outside the gene matches.

V usage is TRBV27 and J usage is TRBJ1-1; D unresolved. The germline gives CDR1 MNHEY, CDR2 SMNVEV (reference sequence). This CDR3 comprises 16 residues. V shed 4 bases and J shed 1 base, with 16 bases lying between them. The CDR3 region is CASSSRRVDGNTEAFF. DNA of the CDR3: TGTGCCAGCAGTTCCCGGCGGGTTGACGGGAACACTGAAGCTTTCTTT.

This clone was counted once. The chain carries TRBV5-1 and TRBJ2-1, with 9 bases matching TRBD1. Germline CDR1 and CDR2: SGHRS and YFSETQ. V was clipped by 3 bases and J by 3 bases; unmatched bases: 4. This CDR3 spans 15 amino acids. The CDR3 loop reads CASSSRQGGYNEQFF. The DNA of the CDR3 is TGCGCCAGCAGCTCAAGACAGGGGGGCTACAATGAGCAGTTCTTC.

The genes are TRBV28 and TRBJ1-2, with D unresolved. The V gene's germline CDR1 is MDHEN and CDR2 SYDVKM. This CDR3 region has 16 residues. V was shortened by 1 base and J by 4 bases, with 16 bases between the two germline ends. The CDR3 nucleotides are TGTGCCAGCAGTTTATCTGCGCTCCGTGGGCTCTATGGCTACACCTTC. Protein sequence: CASSLSALRGLYGYTF.

The chain combines TRBV15 with TRBJ2-3; no clear D gene. The CDR3 spans 12 residues. V was shortened by 0 bases and J by 3 bases, with 1 base between the two germline ends. Germline V gives CDR1 LNHNV, CDR2 YYDKDF (reference sequence). The CDR3 DNA is TGTGCCACCAGCAGAGATACAGATACGCAGTATTTT. Its protein product is CATSRDTDTQYF.

The chain uses TRBV21-1 and TRBJ1-1. TRBV21-1 is a listed pseudogene. This CDR3 has 17 amino acids. The DNA of the CDR3 is TGTGCCAGCAGCACAAATCAGGTGGAGACGGAGAACACTGAAGCTTTCTTT. It encodes CASSTNQVETENTEAFF.

The chain links TRBV29-1 to TRBJ1-2; D is uncertain. V was shortened by 6 bases and J by 4 bases, with 9 bases between the two germline ends. This CDR3 contains 11 residues. CDR1 and CDR2 from the germline V gene are SQVTM and ANQGSEA. DNA for the CDR3: TGCAGCGTCGAGAGTACCTATGGCTACACCTTC. Amino acids: CSVESTYGYTF.

The V gene is TRBV2, the J gene TRBJ2-2; 7 bases match TRBD2. V was pared by 7 bases and J by 4 bases, with 3 bases of the junction left unmatched. The CDR3 is 13 residues long. CDR1 is SNHLY, CDR2 FYNNEI, per germline. In DNA form, the CDR3 reads TGTGCCAGCACCAGGGAGGGCACCGGGGAGCTGTTTTTT. Amino acids: CASTREGTGELFF.

This clone has just one count. The chain carries TRBV2 and TRBJ1-1; D not certain. The ends were cut back, 2 bases at V and 0 bases at J, with 10 bases in the middle. The CDR3 covers 15 residues. Germline V gene lookup returns CDR1 SNHLY and CDR2 FYNNEI. In DNA form, the CDR3 reads TGTGCCAGCAGTGAAAACCGCATGGTGAACACTGAAGCTTTCTTT. Protein product: CASSENRMVNTEAFF.

V is TRBV2 and J is TRBJ2-5; D is uncertain. V was clipped by 6 bases and J by 3 bases, with 17 bases between them. This CDR3 comprises 15 residues. Looked up from germline, CDR1 is SNHLY and CDR2 is FYNNEI. The CDR3 DNA reads TGTGCCAGCAGCAAAGAGGTTCAGGAAGAAGAGACCCAGTACTTC. Protein sequence: CASSKEVQEEETQYF.

This chain uses TRBV11-3 with TRBJ2-1, with TRBD2 identical over 10 bases. Trimming at V came to 4 bases and at J to 6 bases, leaving 6 bases not matched to a gene. This CDR3 has 15 residues. Germline CDR1 and CDR2: SGHNT and YENEEA. The CDR3 is CASSSGLAKFNEQFF. The CDR3 DNA reads as TGTGCCAGCAGCTCGGGACTAGCGAAGTTCAATGAGCAGTTCTTC.

In its sample, this clone was seen once. The chain couples TRBV10-3 to TRBJ1-2; TRBD1 matches 7 bases. Germline V CDR1 and CDR2: ENHRY, SYGVKD. There are 13 residues in the CDR3. With V trimmed by 4 bases and J by 5 bases, 4 bases remained unmatched. In DNA form, the CDR3 reads TGTGCCATCAGTGGAGACAGGGAGTATGGCTACACCTTC. Protein: CAISGDREYGYTF.

The gene calls are TRBV14 and TRBJ1-1; D is undetermined. The CDR3 has 13 residues. V was clipped by 10 bases and J by 4 bases, with 16 bases between them. Germline V gene data show CDR1 as SGHDN and CDR2 as FVKESK. The CDR3, as DNA: TGTGCCATCCTTTACCGCCAGTCCACTGAAGCTTTCTTT. Translation gives CAILYRQSTEAFF.

This clone was picked up one time. This chain links TRBV4-3 with TRBJ2-7; 7 nucleotides align to TRBD1. CDR3 length: 15 residues. In germline, CDR1 is LGHNA, CDR2 YSLEER. V shed 1 base and J 4 bases; nucleotides not matched to a gene: 7. DNA of the CDR3: TGCGCCAGCAGCCAAGTCCTAACAGGGGAGTACGAGCAGTACTTC. This sequence encodes CASSQVLTGEYEQYF.

The V gene is TRBV28, the J gene TRBJ1-5; D is unclear. Germline V CDR1 and CDR2: MDHEN, SYDVKM. V was pared by 1 base and J by 3 bases, with 13 bases between. This CDR3 region has 16 residues. The CDR3 loop is CASSLYRSSNNQPQHF. DNA for the CDR3: TGTGCCAGCAGTTTATATCGGTCCAGCAACAATCAGCCCCAGCATTTT.

Comments on this clone: The DNA is left out, because the CDR3 cannot be placed on it with certainty; the CDR3 is given as TCRdb lists it. V gene TRBV11-2 combines with J gene TRBJ2-1; TRBD2, the D gene given by the table, was not confirmed from the DNA. The CDR3 is 15 amino acids long, termini counted. Germline values: CDR1 SGHAT, CDR2 FQNNGV. The CDR3 protein is CASSTSSANGNEQFF.

V and J are TRBV2 and TRBJ2-2; D not resolved. The CDR3 is 14 residues long. V was shortened by 1 base and J by 6 bases, with 9 bases between the two germline ends. Germline-derived CDR1 and CDR2 are SNHLY and FYNNEI. CDR3 in DNA: TGTGCCAGCAGTGAAGAACTTTTTTCCGGGGAGCTGTTTTTT. It encodes CASSEELFSGELFF.

This chain uses TRBV2 with TRBJ2-1, with 10 nucleotides matching TRBD2. The junction had 6 bases not matched to a gene; V was cut back by 8 bases and J by 5 bases. CDR3 size: 14 residues. Germline V CDR1 and CDR2: SNHLY, FYNNEI. In nucleotides, the CDR3 is TGTGCCAGCTCCCCTAGCGGGAGCCACAATGAGCAGTTCTTC. It encodes CASSPSGSHNEQFF.

The chain uses TRBV10-3 and TRBJ1-2; TRBD1 matches 9 bases. This CDR3 region has 15 residues. V was clipped by 5 bases and J by 4 bases; unmatched bases: 8. Germline lookup yields CDR1 ENHRY and CDR2 SYGVKD. In DNA form, the CDR3 reads TGTGCCATCAGTCCCACTATGACAGGGGGCTATGGCTACACCTTC. Protein sequence: CAISPTMTGGYGYTF.

The chain employs TRBV19 and TRBJ1-2; possible D gene TRBD1, 6 bases. Per the germline V gene, CDR1 is LNHDA and CDR2 is SQIVND (reference sequence). Trimming took off 10 bases at V and 4 bases at J, with 19 bases between the two ends. The CDR3 totals 14 residues. The CDR3 loop is CATRDKSYPYGYTF. The CDR3 nucleotides read TGTGCCACACGGGACAAGAGCTACCCCTATGGCTACACCTTC. The entire variable domain, with the rest obtained from reference TRBV19 and TRBJ1-2, is as follows: DGGITQSPKYLFRKEGQNVTLSCEQNLNHDAMYWYRQDPGQGLRLIYYSQIVNDFQKGDIAEGYSVSREKKESFPLTVTSAQKNPTAFYLCATRDKSYPYGYTFGSGTRLTVV.

The rearrangement links TRBV2 to TRBJ2-3; the match to TRBD1 covers 7 bases. Germline V gene lookup returns CDR1 SNHLY and CDR2 FYNNEI. Unmatched junction bases numbered 7, after V lost 2 bases and J lost 2 bases. This CDR3 comprises 16 residues. The CDR3 DNA follows: TGTGCCAGCAGTGAATCCGGACAGGCGAACACAGATACGCAGTATTTT. Amino acids: CASSESGQANTDTQYF.

This clone was seen a single time. CDR3 nucleotides: TGTGCCATCAGCCCGACGGGTGGCAATCAGCCCCAGCATTTT. Its translation: CAISPTGGNQPQHF. The chain combines TRBV10-3 with TRBJ1-5, with D uncertain. Germline V gives CDR1 ENHRY, CDR2 SYGVKD. V was shortened by 6 bases and J by 2 bases, with 11 bases between the two germline ends. The CDR3 loop spans 14 amino acids.